This T cell receptor (beta chain) was sequenced during a study of blood T cells in healthy people across ages. General observations from the study: Strong correlation was found linking TCR beta diversity to naive T cell percentage.

After removal of 4 bases from V and 1 base from J, the junction contained 4 bases not matched to a gene. This CDR3 is built from 16 residues. Germline-derived CDR1 and CDR2 are MDHEN and SYDVKM. Then a second PCR, running roughly 7 to 12 cycles, was carried out with a sample-barcoded 5' primer and a J-beta primer mix. Each TCR beta cDNA got a 12-nucleotide random molecular identifier. One entry per CDR3 protein, called by TCRdb with MiXCR from the 5' RACE reads. Of 1.5 million to 2 million distinct CDR3 sequences in the sample, approximately 28% are singletons; the top ten hold 7.7%. On this clonotype itself: The antigen remains unidentified.

The sequencing input was blood. This clonotype was sampled from a woman aged 25 to 39 in good health. The chain uses TRBV28 and TRBJ2-4, with TRBD2 identical over 10 bases. The CDR3 protein is CASSSGTSVAKNIQYF. The CDR3 DNA follows: TGTGCCAGCAGTTCCGGGACTAGCGTTGCCAAAAACATTCAGTACTTC. Full variable domain (remainder filled in from reference TRBV28 and TRBJ2-4): DVKVTQSSRYLVKRTGEKVFLECVQDMDHENMFWYRQDPGLGLRLIYFSYDVKMKEKGDIPEGYSVSREKKERFSLILESASTNQTSMYLCASSSGTSVAKNIQYFGAGTRLSVL.